The 5 T cell receptor beta chains in this list originate from one sample, sequenced in a study of T cell repertoires in cytomegalovirus infection. TCRdb called the reads again in MiXCR, with one record for every CDR3 protein. This table holds about 600,000 distinct CDR3 sequences, about 24% found once. The specimen sequenced was CD8+ T cells from PBMCs. These receptors were taken from a human donor in good health (CMV status not recorded). Some clones in this sample may be carry-over from other donors' samples.

This rearrangement joins TRBV2 to TRBJ2-2; a possible D gene is TRBD1 (5 bases). V gave up 7 bases and J gave up 4 bases, with 7 bases separating them. Germline V lookup: CDR1 SNHLY, CDR2 FYNNEI. The CDR3 contains 12 residues. CDR3 amino acids: CASIQGTGELFF. The CDR3 bases are TGTGCCAGCATTCAGGGCACCGGGGAGCTGTTTTTT.

Ten or more counts support this clonotype. The chain combines TRBV19 with TRBJ2-7; D is ambiguous. The germline gives CDR1 LNHDA, CDR2 SQIVND (reference sequence). This CDR3 is 13 amino acids long. The V gene lost 0 bases and the J gene lost 6 bases, with 9 bases spanning the gap. The CDR3: CASSIDNVGEQYV. The DNA for the CDR3 is TGTGCCAGTAGTATAGATAACGTGGGCGAGCAGTACGTC.

This clonotype was counted a few times. This chain links TRBV18 with TRBJ1-6; D is uncertain. The V and J ends lost 0 bases and 0 bases respectively, with 12 bases between them. Germline CDR1 and CDR2: KGHSH and LQKENI. The CDR3 covers 18 residues. CDR3 loop: CASSPPVGARSYNSPLHF. The DNA for the CDR3 is TGTGCCAGCTCACCACCGGTAGGCGCCCGCTCCTATAATTCACCCCTCCACTTT.

This clonotype was detected many times. The rearrangement uses TRBV19 and TRBJ2-1; 8 bases are a match to TRBD1. Per the germline V gene, CDR1 is LNHDA and CDR2 is SQIVND (reference sequence). V was pared by 7 bases and J by 10 bases, with 21 bases of the junction left unmatched. There are 17 residues in the CDR3. In DNA form, the CDR3 reads TGTGCCAGTACCCCTAACAGGGGGATCGGTTCGTTGACGGAGCAGTTCTTC. This sequence encodes CASTPNRGIGSLTEQFF.

A note on this clonotype: This may arise from a read error, as a much more abundant clone is one base away. The chain combines TRBV7-2 with TRBJ2-1, with D hard to call. The CDR3 has 14 residues. Germline assignment: CDR1 SGHTA and CDR2 FQGNSA. The V gene lost 2 bases and the J gene lost 7 bases, with 12 bases spanning the gap. Here the CDR3 DNA reads TGTGCCAGCAGCTTACTTGGCTGGGGTAATGAGCAGTTCTTC. Protein product: CASSLLGWGNEQFF.